Presented here are 4 T cell receptor beta chains from one specimen sequenced in a study of T cell changes during pregnancy in multiple sclerosis. Sequenced by immunoSEQ multiplex PCR; TCRdb stores in-frame clones only, minus some. The repertoire has 39,000 or so clones, 91% of them found once; the top ten carry about 12%. The material sequenced was CD8+ T cells from peripheral blood mononuclear cells, taken after pregnancy. Receptors were obtained from a female donor with multiple sclerosis, enrolled in a pregnancy study.

The rearrangement links TRBV6-5 to TRBJ2-2; possible D gene TRBD1, 5 bases. Germline loops: CDR1 MNHEY, CDR2 SVGAGI. Trimming pared 5 bases from V and 6 bases from J, leaving 10 bases between. The CDR3 extends over 13 amino acids. The DNA of the CDR3 is TGTGCCAGCAGTCTCCACAGGTCCGGGGAGCTGTTTTTT. Translation gives CASSLHRSGELFF.

The chain employs TRBV7-2 and TRBJ2-7; 12 positions agree with TRBD2. The CDR3 loop spans 14 amino acids. Germline V gives CDR1 SGHTA, CDR2 FQGNSA. Trimming at V came to 5 bases and at J to 6 bases, leaving 5 bases not matched to a gene. In DNA, the CDR3 is TGTGCCAGCAGCATGACTAGCGGGGGATCCGAGCAGTACTTC. As protein: CASSMTSGGSEQYF.

The J gene is TRBJ2-5, the V gene TRBV6-6; TRBD1 agrees at 8 bases. The CDR3 has 16 residues. Germline CDR1 and CDR2: MNHNY and SVGAGI (reference sequence). The V gene end was trimmed by 5 bases and the J gene end by 3 bases; junction bases not matched to a gene: 11. The CDR3 DNA follows: TGTGCCAGCAGTCACCCAGGGACGACAGGGGAAGAGACCCAGTACTTC. It specifies CASSHPGTTGEETQYF.

This clone showed up just a few times. This chain links TRBV6-1 with TRBJ2-3, with D possibly matching TRBD2 (6 bases). There are 14 residues in the CDR3. The germline V and J ends were trimmed by 4 bases and 3 bases, with 11 bases remaining between them. CDR1 is MNHNS, CDR2 SASEGT, per germline. As DNA, the CDR3 is TGTGCCAGCAGTGCTGGCGGGGATACAGATACGCAGTATTTT. Its translation: CASSAGGDTDTQYF.